The 20 T cell receptor beta chains below were found in one sample sequenced in a study of blood T cell repertoires in COVID-19. The assay was immunoSEQ multiplex PCR, and TCRdb's table has in-frame clones only and misses some. This sample yields approximately 250,000 clones, of which about nine tenths are seen a single time; 1.2% belongs to the top ten. The sequenced sample consisted of PBMCs or T cells enriched from blood (not recorded which). These receptors originate from a woman in her thirties or forties with acute COVID-19.

V gene TRBV28 combines with J gene TRBJ1-5, with 11 bases identical to TRBD1. V lost 8 bases to trimming and J lost 7 bases; unmatched junction nucleotides: 16. The CDR3 runs to 17 residues. In germline, CDR1 is MDHEN, CDR2 SYDVKM. The CDR3 DNA is TGTGCCAGCGCCCTCTGGACAGGGGGCGCGATTAGACAGCCCCAGCATTTT. Amino acids: CASALWTGGAIRQPQHF.

This clone was seen a handful of times. This sequence joins TRBV9 and TRBJ2-7; 7 nucleotides line up with TRBD1. The V gene's germline CDR1 is SGDLS and CDR2 YYNGEE. The CDR3 runs to 17 residues. V was pared by 5 bases and J by 5 bases, with 19 bases of the junction left unmatched. CDR3 in DNA: TGTGCCAGCAGTCACAGGGGTGGTGGGACAGCATATGACGAGCAGTACTTC. Protein: CASSHRGGGTAYDEQYF.

The rearrangement joins TRBV28 to TRBJ2-1; 12 positions match TRBD1. Trimming cost V 8 bases and J 7 bases; bases outside gene matches: 6. CDR1 and CDR2 from the germline V gene are MDHEN and SYDVKM. This CDR3 is built from 14 residues. CDR3 protein: CASWGQGALNEQFF. In nucleotides, the CDR3 is TGTGCCAGCTGGGGACAGGGGGCTTTGAATGAGCAGTTCTTC.

V usage is TRBV15 and J usage is TRBJ2-7; the match to TRBD1 covers 8 bases. Germline V gives CDR1 LNHNV, CDR2 YYDKDF (reference sequence). This CDR3 is 22 amino acids long. The J segment lost 2 bases and the V segment lost 11 bases, leaving 35 bases of the junction unmatched. The CDR3 spells CAAEGRGRFGPVGPPYPYEQYV. CDR3 coding DNA: TGTGCCGCGGAAGGCAGGGGGCGATTTGGCCCCGTGGGGCCCCCGTACCCCTACGAGCAGTACGTC.

V and J are TRBV7-2 and TRBJ2-3; D is unresolved. CDR3 length: 14 amino acids. In germline, CDR1 is SGHTA, CDR2 FQGNSA. Trimming cost V 4 bases and J 4 bases, with 12 bases left between them. Here the CDR3 DNA reads TGTGCCAGCAGCTCAGACTGGATCGCAGATACGCAGTATTTT. Protein: CASSSDWIADTQYF.

The chain is built from TRBV5-1 and TRBJ1-1; 10 bases map to TRBD1. Germline CDR1 SGHRS, CDR2 YFSETQ. Unmatched junction bases numbered 6, after V lost 4 bases and J lost 6 bases. The CDR3 is 14 amino acids. CDR3 coding DNA: TGCGCCAGCAGCATTACCGGGACAGGGGCTGAAGCTTTCTTT. Encoded protein: CASSITGTGAEAFF.

This chain uses TRBV9 with TRBJ1-4; 11 bases match TRBD1. Germline V gives CDR1 SGDLS, CDR2 YYNGEE. The CDR3 runs 15 residues. V was pared by 0 bases and J by 8 bases, with 3 bases of the junction left unmatched. The CDR3 coding sequence is TGTGCCAGCAGCGTAGACGGGACAGGGGGGGAAAAACTGTTTTTT. Translated: CASSVDGTGGEKLFF. The full variable domain, its missing parts supplied by reference TRBV9 and TRBJ1-4, is DSGVTQTPKHLITATGQRVTLRCSPRSGDLSVYWYQQSLDQGLQFLIQYYNGEERAKGNILERFSAQQFPDLHSELNLSSLELGDSALYFCASSVDGTGGEKLFFGSGTQLSVL.

The rearrangement links TRBV6-5 to TRBJ1-2; the match to TRBD1 covers 12 bases. Trimming at V came to 6 bases and at J to 4 bases, leaving 6 bases not matched to a gene. Germline CDR1 is MNHEY and CDR2 is SVGAGI. The CDR3 consists of 15 residues. CDR3 residues: CASRDRDRGPYGYTF. The CDR3 DNA follows: TGTGCCAGCAGGGACCGGGACAGGGGGCCCTATGGCTACACCTTC.

This clone was counted a single time. The chain joins TRBV27 to TRBJ1-5; 10 nucleotides align to TRBD1. Trimming took 5 bases from V and 6 from J; bases not matched to a gene: 4. This CDR3 contains 14 residues. The germline V gene encodes CDR1 MNHEY and CDR2 SMNVEV (reference sequence). The CDR3 here is CASSDRGQAQPQHF. The CDR3 nucleotides read TGTGCCAGCAGTGACAGGGGGCAGGCTCAGCCCCAGCATTTT.

V is TRBV27 and J is TRBJ1-3; the D is unclear. V shed 4 bases and J shed 0 bases, with 4 bases lying between them. Germline V gene sequence: CDR1 MNHEY, CDR2 SMNVEV (reference sequence). The CDR3 length is 13 residues. This CDR3 is CASSSLSGNTIYF. Written as DNA, the CDR3 is TGTGCCAGCAGTTCCCTCTCTGGAAACACCATATATTTT.

The chain uses TRBV10-3 and TRBJ2-1; D is unresolved. CDR1 is ENHRY and CDR2 is SYGVKD in the germline V gene. This CDR3 region has 13 residues. Deletions cut 3 bases from V and 7 bases from J, with 10 bases between. The CDR3 coding sequence is TGTGCCATCAGTGACAGTAAGAAAAATGAGCAGTTCTTC. This codes for CAISDSKKNEQFF.

This clone was recorded a few times. V and J are TRBV4-1 and TRBJ1-2, with D unclear. The CDR3 runs 13 residues. Germline CDR1 is MGHRA and CDR2 is YSYEKL. The V and J ends lost 1 base and 7 bases respectively, with 10 bases between them. CDR3 residues: CASSQGPSSGYTF. DNA of the CDR3: TGCGCCAGCAGCCAAGGGCCCTCCTCTGGCTACACCTTC.

The chain uses TRBV19 and TRBJ1-3; TRBD1 matches at 9 bases. The CDR3 has 15 amino acids. The junction had 8 bases not matched to a gene; V was cut back by 5 bases and J by 6 bases. CDR1 and CDR2 (germline): LNHDA, SQIVND (reference sequence). CDR3: CASSPRTGAENTIYF. CDR3 nucleotide sequence: TGTGCCAGTAGTCCACGGACAGGGGCGGAAAACACCATATATTTT.

The chain uses TRBV3-1 (or the pseudogene TRBV3-2) and TRBJ1-1; D is ambiguous. The CDR3 is 15 residues long. Deletions cut 1 base from V and 3 bases from J, with 12 bases between. The germline gives CDR1 LGHDT, CDR2 YNNKEL (reference sequence). In DNA form, the CDR3 reads TGTGCCAGCAGCCAAGCGGACGGGAAATACACTGAAGCTTTCTTT. Encoded protein: CASSQADGKYTEAFF.

V and J are TRBV18 and TRBJ2-1, with TRBD2 matching 10 bases. V was pared by 2 bases and J by 0 bases, with 7 bases of the junction left unmatched. Germline V gene sequence: CDR1 KGHSH, CDR2 LQKENI. The CDR3 is made up of 18 amino acids. In DNA form, the CDR3 reads TGTGCCAGCTCACCATCCTCTTTAGCGGGAGGCTCCTACAATGAGCAGTTCTTC. Protein product: CASSPSSLAGGSYNEQFF. The full variable domain, its missing parts supplied by reference TRBV18 and TRBJ2-1, is NAGVMQNPRHLVRRRGQEARLRCSPMKGHSHVYWYRQLPEEGLKFMVYLQKENIIDESGMPKERFSAEFPKEGPSILRIQQVVRGDSAAYFCASSPSSLAGGSYNEQFFGPGTRLTVL.

The J gene is TRBJ2-5, the V gene TRBV11-2, with D perhaps TRBD2 (5 bases). The length of the CDR3 is 16 residues. With 4 bases removed from V and 1 base from J, the gap between germline ends came to 16 bases. The germline gives CDR1 SGHAT, CDR2 FQNNGV. The CDR3 protein is CASSYQHSGIQETQYF. The CDR3 nucleotides are TGTGCCAGCAGCTACCAACATTCCGGGATCCAAGAGACCCAGTACTTC.

CDR3 DNA: TGTGCCAGTAGTCGGGTGTTAACTGGGGCCAACGTCCTGACTTTC. Translation: CASSRVLTGANVLTF. The chain links TRBV19 to TRBJ2-6; no reliable D call. V lost 5 bases and J 2 bases, leaving 10 bases between the germline ends. This CDR3 is 15 amino acids long. Germline assignment: CDR1 LNHDA and CDR2 SQIVND (reference sequence).

The rearrangement joins TRBV19 to TRBJ2-1, with D tentatively TRBD1 (6 bases). This CDR3 contains 14 residues. Trimming stripped 3 bases from V and 15 bases from J, with 21 bases between. Germline loops: CDR1 LNHDA, CDR2 SQIVND (reference sequence). The CDR3 protein is CASSIGQGSNHRFF. In DNA, the CDR3 is TGTGCCAGTAGTATCGGGCAGGGGTCCAACCATCGGTTCTTC. The variable domain in full, with the rest retrieved from reference TRBV19 and TRBJ2-1, is DGGITQSPKYLFRKEGQNVTLSCEQNLNHDAMYWYRQDPGQGLRLIYYSQIVNDFQKGDIAEGYSVSREKKESFPLTVTSAQKNPTAFYLCASSIGQGSNHRFFGPGTRLTVL.

J is TRBJ1-4 and V is TRBV7-2; D unclear. The CDR3 length is 15 residues. From germline, CDR1 is SGHTA and CDR2 FQGNSA. V lost 4 bases to trimming and J lost 5 bases, with 14 bases between them. Written as DNA, the CDR3 is TGTGCCAGCAGCTCCCAGGCCAGTGCCAATGAAAAACTGTTTTTT. Its translation is CASSSQASANEKLFF.

This chain links TRBV27 with TRBJ2-1; D is perhaps TRBD1 (5 bases). This CDR3 contains 12 residues. Trimming stripped 3 bases from V and 10 bases from J, with 10 bases between. Per the germline V gene, CDR1 is MNHEY and CDR2 is SMNVEV (reference sequence). CDR3 in amino acids: CASSFQGGEQFF. CDR3 bases: TGTGCCAGCAGTTTTCAGGGTGGCGAGCAGTTCTTC.